This T cell receptor (beta chain) was retrieved from a study of OX40 agonist ivuxolimab in advanced cancers. Using immunoSEQ multiplex PCR, the repertoire was profiled, and TCRdb retains in-frame clones only, with some absent. The sample contains 60,000 to 75,000 clones, 90% to 95% of which appear only once. This TCR was recovered from an adult with an advanced solid tumor such as melanoma, head and neck, liver or kidney cancer. This sample comprised CD4+ or CD8+ T cells sorted from blood, obtained in a trial of the OX40 agonist ivuxolimab.

The CDR3 sequence is CASSKVVRGRVNTEAFF. The CDR3, as DNA: TGTGCCAGCAGCAAAGTCGTCCGGGGCCGGGTGAACACTGAAGCTTTCTTT. The V and J genes are TRBV21-1 and TRBJ1-1. TRBV21-1 is classified as a pseudogene. This CDR3 contains 17 residues.